This T cell receptor beta chain was documented in a study of a mutant IDH1 vaccine in newly diagnosed glioma. Looking at the study overall: Beforehand, treatment had been radiotherapy, temozolomide, or both; the majority received both.

Details on this clone: The target antigen is unknown.

Germline assignment: CDR1 SGHDT and CDR2 YYEEEE. This CDR3 contains 19 residues. Trimming took off 1 base at V and 0 bases at J, with 20 bases between the two ends. Profiled with immunoSEQ multiplex PCR; TCRdb holds only in-frame clones, not every one. The data contain around 82,000 clones, approximately 80% of them seen just once; the ten biggest clones take up 4.5% to 5.5%. As for time point: baseline, week 1 (first vaccination visit). Sample treatment: pre-vaccination baseline after standard-of-care therapy. The donor cohort comprised cases of new WHO grade 3 or 4 IDH1-mutant, ATRX-lost astrocytoma. Whole-study findings and limits: Apparently unrelated to pseudoprogression were changes in the top peripheral T cell clonotypes. Researchers report vaccine-induced immune responses in less than 95% of patients.

The chain employs TRBV5-6 and TRBJ1-3; maybe TRBD1 (6 bases). This specimen consisted of PBMCs, obtained from a glioma patient treated with radiotherapy, temozolomide or both. The sequence was obtained from a man aged 35-49 years with glioma. Some clones in this sample may be carry-over from other donors' samples. This chain's CDR3 is CASSLLAGGQLASGNTIYF. CDR3 DNA: TGTGCCAGCAGCTTGCTGGCGGGGGGGCAGTTGGCCTCTGGAAACACCATATATTTT.